This T cell receptor beta chain was observed in a study of T cells after yellow fever vaccination. The ends lost 5 bases at V and 2 bases at J; junction bases unmatched: 6. The CDR3 is 14 residues long. The germline V gene has CDR1 MNHNS and CDR2 SASEGT. TCRdb processed the 5' RACE reads anew with MiXCR; each CDR3 protein has one entry. The sample consists of 510,000 or so distinct CDR3 sequences, roughly 21% of them appearing once. The sample consisted of PBMCs, taken 15 days after the yellow fever booster vaccination. The chain employs TRBV6-1 and TRBJ2-7; TRBD1 agrees at 7 bases. The clonotype originates from a man under 40 who received the YFV17D yellow fever vaccine. DNA of the CDR3: TGTGCCAGCAGTCCGACGACAGGGCCCTACGAGCAGTACTTC. It codes for CASSPTTGPYEQYF.